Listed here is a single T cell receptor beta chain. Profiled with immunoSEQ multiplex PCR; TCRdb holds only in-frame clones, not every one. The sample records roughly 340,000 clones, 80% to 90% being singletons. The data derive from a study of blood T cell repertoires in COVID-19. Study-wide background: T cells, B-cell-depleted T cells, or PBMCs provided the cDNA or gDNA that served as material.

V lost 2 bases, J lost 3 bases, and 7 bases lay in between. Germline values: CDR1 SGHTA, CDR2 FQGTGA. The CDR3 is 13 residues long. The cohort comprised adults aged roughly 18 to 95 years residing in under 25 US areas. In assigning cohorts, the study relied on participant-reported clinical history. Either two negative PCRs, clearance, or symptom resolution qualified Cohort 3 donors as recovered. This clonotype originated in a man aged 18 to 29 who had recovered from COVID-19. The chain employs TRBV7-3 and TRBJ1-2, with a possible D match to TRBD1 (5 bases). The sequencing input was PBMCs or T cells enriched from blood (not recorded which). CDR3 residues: CASSLGRDYGYTF. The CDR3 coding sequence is TGTGCCAGCAGCTTAGGCAGGGACTATGGCTACACCTTC.